This entry concerns a single T cell receptor (beta chain). This sample was taken from a study of blood T cell repertoires in COVID-19. On the study more broadly: COVID-19 samples from acute and convalescent phases originated in the United States, Italy and Spain. Sources were T cells, B-cell-depleted T cells, or PBMCs; the material itself was cDNA or gDNA.

CDR3 length: 18 residues. Trimming removed 4 bases from V and 1 base from J; junction bases left unmatched: 15. Germline assignment: CDR1 SGDLS and CDR2 YYNGEE. Clones were read by immunoSEQ multiplex PCR, and TCRdb kept only the in-frame ones, dropping some. Of around 260,000 clones listed, 88% were seen once; the top ten hold 3.5% to 4.5%. Specimen: peripheral blood. The receptor's source is a man in his 60s who had recovered from COVID-19. The chain links TRBV9 to TRBJ2-5; TRBD2 matches at 8 bases. CDR3 loop: CASSRRGSGGDIQETQYF. The CDR3 region has the DNA TGTGCCAGCAGCCGGAGGGGGAGCGGGGGTGACATCCAAGAGACCCAGTACTTC. Together with reference TRBV9 and TRBJ2-5, the CDR3 gives the full variable domain: DSGVTQTPKHLITATGQRVTLRCSPRSGDLSVYWYQQSLDQGLQFLIQYYNGEERAKGNILERFSAQQFPDLHSELNLSSLELGDSALYFCASSRRGSGGDIQETQYFGPGTRLLVL.